The 14 T cell receptor beta chains below all came from one sample that was sequenced in a study of PD-L1 blockade in urothelial cancer. Sequencing was performed with immunoSEQ multiplex PCR; in TCRdb, only in-frame clones are kept and a portion is missing. The sample has roughly 52,000 clones; approximately 79% are singletons. This sample's time point: pretreatment peripheral blood. Sequences were derived from PBMCs, sampled around atezolizumab (anti-PD-L1) treatment. These receptors all come from a man between 65 and 85 years old with urothelial cancer.

This sequence joins TRBV5-1 and TRBJ1-2; possibly TRBD1 for D (5 bases). Trimming took 0 bases from V and 0 from J, leaving 9 bases between them. The length of the CDR3 is 15 residues. Per germline, CDR1 SGHRS and CDR2 YFSETQ. CDR3 in DNA: TGCGCCAGCAGCTTGGGGGGGGAGGCTAACTATGGCTACACCTTC. This sequence encodes CASSLGGEANYGYTF.

This clone was recorded once. The rearrangement links TRBV30 to TRBJ1-5; D remains ambiguous. The germline V gene encodes CDR1 GTSNPN and CDR2 SVGIG (reference sequence). The V end lost 0 bases, the J end lost 4 bases, and 7 bases lay between the germline ends. This CDR3 has 13 amino acids. DNA of the CDR3: TGTGCCTGGAGTGTAGAGCTAAATCAGCCCCAGCATTTT. Protein product: CAWSVELNQPQHF.

This clone turned up a few times. This chain links TRBV19 with TRBJ1-4, with 7 bases identical to TRBD1. Germline V gene data show CDR1 as LNHDA and CDR2 as SQIVND (reference sequence). The CDR3 has 17 residues. V gave up 5 bases and J gave up 1 base; unmatched junction bases: 10. CDR3 DNA: TGTGCCAGTAGTGCAGAACTCCACAGGGGAACTAATGAAAAACTGTTTTTT. This encodes CASSAELHRGTNEKLFF. Full variable domain (remainder filled in from reference TRBV19 and TRBJ1-4): DGGITQSPKYLFRKEGQNVTLSCEQNLNHDAMYWYRQDPGQGLRLIYYSQIVNDFQKGDIAEGYSVSREKKESFPLTVTSAQKNPTAFYLCASSAELHRGTNEKLFFGSGTQLSVL.

The chain combines TRBV6-6 with TRBJ2-5; 10 bases fit TRBD2. This CDR3 is built from 16 residues. Germline CDR1 and CDR2: MNHNY and SVGAGI (reference sequence). Trimming cost V 0 bases and J 4 bases; bases outside gene matches: 5. CDR3: CASSYSIAGGGETQYF. The CDR3 coding sequence is TGTGCCAGCAGTTACTCGATAGCGGGGGGAGGAGAGACCCAGTACTTC.

CDR3 nucleotide sequence: TGTGCCAGCAGTTTATCCCCTCAACTACAAGAGACCCAGTACTTC. This sequence encodes CASSLSPQLQETQYF. V is TRBV27 and J is TRBJ2-5, with no clear D. The V and J ends lost 0 bases and 2 bases respectively, with 10 bases between them. Germline CDR1 reads MNHEY; CDR2 reads SMNVEV (reference sequence). CDR3 length: 15 residues.

This chain links TRBV19 with TRBJ2-7; TRBD1 matches at 11 bases. V was pared by 6 bases and J by 3 bases, with 13 bases of the junction left unmatched. Looked up from germline, CDR1 is LNHDA and CDR2 is SQIVND (reference sequence). This CDR3 comprises 17 residues. This CDR3 is CASSHPHPGTGGYEQYF. CDR3 nucleotides: TGTGCCAGTAGCCATCCTCATCCCGGGACAGGGGGCTACGAGCAGTACTTC.

CDR3 in DNA: TGTGCCATCAGTGGAGGGACTACCTACGAGCAGTACTTC. As protein: CAISGGTTYEQYF. The chain has TRBV10-3 and TRBJ2-7, with TRBD2 matching over 7 bases. The CDR3 is 13 amino acids. Germline lookup yields CDR1 ENHRY and CDR2 SYGVKD. V dropped 4 bases and J dropped 2; count of bases not matched to a gene: 2.

This chain links TRBV9 with TRBJ2-5; possibly TRBD2 for D (5 bases). This CDR3 has 15 residues. V gave up 4 bases and J gave up 2 bases, with 15 bases separating them. Germline V CDR1 and CDR2: SGDLS, YYNGEE. CDR3 DNA: TGTGCCAGCAGCCCTCGGGATAGAGCACAAGAGACCCAGTACTTC. It yields the protein CASSPRDRAQETQYF.

The rearrangement links TRBV30 to TRBJ1-5; D remains ambiguous. CDR1 GTSNPN and CDR2 SVGIG come from the germline V gene (reference sequence). V was trimmed by 0 bases and J by 7 bases, leaving 7 bases between them. The CDR3 is made up of 12 amino acids. In DNA, the CDR3 is TGTGCCTGGAGTGTTTACCGGCAGCCCCAGCATTTT. This encodes CAWSVYRQPQHF.

The chain is built from TRBV27 and TRBJ2-7; TRBD2 might be the D (8 bases). The V end lost 10 bases, the J end lost 0 bases, and 25 bases lay between the germline ends. Germline loops: CDR1 MNHEY, CDR2 SMNVEV (reference sequence). This CDR3 has 17 amino acids. The CDR3 nucleotides read TGTGCCACCGGGAGGGCGGAGACAGGGTCCATCTCCTACGAGCAGTACTTC. Translating gives CATGRAETGSISYEQYF.

Here the CDR3 reads CASSPPVGLAGDTGELFF. Here the CDR3 DNA reads TGTGCCAGCTCACCACCGGTTGGACTAGCGGGAGACACCGGGGAGCTGTTTTTT. V gene TRBV18 combines with J gene TRBJ2-2; 13 bases line up with TRBD2. With 0 bases clipped from V and 3 bases from J, the junction kept 4 bases outside the gene matches. The CDR3 is 18 residues long. The germline CDR1 and CDR2 sequences are KGHSH and LQKENI.

V gene TRBV18 combines with J gene TRBJ2-7, with TRBD1 matching over 11 bases. Germline V lookup: CDR1 KGHSH, CDR2 LQKENI. The length of the CDR3 is 16 residues. V lost 0 bases and J lost 5; bases outside the gene matches: 6. CDR3 DNA sequence: TGTGCCAGCTCACCACCGTTAGGACAGGGGGCCGACGAGCAGTACTTC. Its translation is CASSPPLGQGADEQYF.

V and J are TRBV7-3 and TRBJ2-1; the D gene is possibly TRBD2 (6 bases). This CDR3 is 15 amino acids long. V gave up 3 bases and J gave up 5 bases, with 14 bases separating them. Germline V lookup: CDR1 SGHTA, CDR2 FQGTGA. This CDR3 reads CASSFGGLTDNEQFF. In DNA, the CDR3 is TGTGCCAGCAGCTTCGGGGGTTTGACGGACAATGAGCAGTTCTTC. Combining the CDR3 with reference TRBV7-3 and TRBJ2-1 gives the whole variable domain GAGVSQTPSNKVTEKGKYVELRCDPISGHTALYWYRQSLGQGPEFLIYFQGTGAADDSGLPNDRFFAVRPEGSVSTLKIQRTERGDSAVYLCASSFGGLTDNEQFFGPGTRLTVL.

This chain joins TRBV25-1 and TRBJ2-7, with 13 bases identical to TRBD2. V lost 8 bases, J lost 2 bases, and 3 bases stayed unmatched. The CDR3 spans 14 residues. Germline CDR1 MGHDK, CDR2 SYGVNS. CDR3 DNA sequence: TGTGCCAGCGCCGGGACTAGCGGGACCTACGAGCAGTACTTC. As protein: CASAGTSGTYEQYF.